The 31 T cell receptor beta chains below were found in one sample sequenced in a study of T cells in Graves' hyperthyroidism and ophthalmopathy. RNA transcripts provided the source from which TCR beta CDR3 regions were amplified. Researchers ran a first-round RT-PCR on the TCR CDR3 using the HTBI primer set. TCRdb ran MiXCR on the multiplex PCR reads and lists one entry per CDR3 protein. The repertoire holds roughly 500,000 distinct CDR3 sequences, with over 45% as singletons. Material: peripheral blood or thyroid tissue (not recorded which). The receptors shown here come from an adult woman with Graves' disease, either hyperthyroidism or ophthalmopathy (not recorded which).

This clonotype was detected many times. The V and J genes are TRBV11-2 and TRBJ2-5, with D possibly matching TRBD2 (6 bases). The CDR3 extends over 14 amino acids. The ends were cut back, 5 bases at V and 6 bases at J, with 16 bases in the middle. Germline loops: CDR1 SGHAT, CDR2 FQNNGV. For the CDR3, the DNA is TGTGCCAGCAGCCTTGGAGGGCTAGAAAAGACCCAGTACTTC. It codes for CASSLGGLEKTQYF.

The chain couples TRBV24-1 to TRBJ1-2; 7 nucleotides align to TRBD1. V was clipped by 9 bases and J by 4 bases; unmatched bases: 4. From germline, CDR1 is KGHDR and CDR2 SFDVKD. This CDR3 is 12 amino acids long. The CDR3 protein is CATSGGLYGYTF. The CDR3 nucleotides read TGTGCCACCTCAGGGGGACTCTATGGCTACACCTTC.

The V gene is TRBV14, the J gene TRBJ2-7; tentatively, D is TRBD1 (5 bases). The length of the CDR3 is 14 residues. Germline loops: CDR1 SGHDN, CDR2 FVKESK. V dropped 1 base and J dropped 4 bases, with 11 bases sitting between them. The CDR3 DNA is TGTGCCAGCAGCCAAGGACAGACGATTTACGAGCAGTACTTC. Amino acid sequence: CASSQGQTIYEQYF.

CDR3 in amino acids: CATSASPLNYGYTF. CDR3 DNA: TGTGCCACCAGTGCTTCACCCCTAAACTATGGCTACACCTTC. The rearrangement links TRBV24-1 to TRBJ1-2; D uncertain. The V and J ends lost 5 bases and 2 bases respectively, with 11 bases between them. Germline lookup yields CDR1 KGHDR and CDR2 SFDVKD. This CDR3 contains 14 residues.

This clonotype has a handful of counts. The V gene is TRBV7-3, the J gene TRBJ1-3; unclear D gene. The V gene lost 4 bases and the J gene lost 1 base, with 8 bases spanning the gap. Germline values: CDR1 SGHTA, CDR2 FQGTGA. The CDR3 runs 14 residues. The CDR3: CASSSEGSGNTIYF. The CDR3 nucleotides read TGTGCCAGCAGCTCCGAGGGATCTGGAAACACCATATATTTT. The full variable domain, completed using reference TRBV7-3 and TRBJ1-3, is GAGVSQTPSNKVTEKGKYVELRCDPISGHTALYWYRQSLGQGPEFLIYFQGTGAADDSGLPNDRFFAVRPEGSVSTLKIQRTERGDSAVYLCASSSEGSGNTIYFGEGSWLTVV.

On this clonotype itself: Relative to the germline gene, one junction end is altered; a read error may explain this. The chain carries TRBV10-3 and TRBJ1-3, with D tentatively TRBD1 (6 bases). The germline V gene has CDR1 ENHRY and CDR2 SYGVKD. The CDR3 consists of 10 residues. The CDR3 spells CATCDRQWIF. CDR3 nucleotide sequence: TGTGCCACCTGCGACAGGCAGTGGATTTTT.

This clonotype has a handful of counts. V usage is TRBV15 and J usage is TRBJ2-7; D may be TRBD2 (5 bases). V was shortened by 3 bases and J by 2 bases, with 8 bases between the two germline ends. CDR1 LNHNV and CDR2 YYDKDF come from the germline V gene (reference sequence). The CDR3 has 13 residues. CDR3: CATSSDGTYEQYF. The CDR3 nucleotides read TGTGCCACCAGCAGCGACGGGACCTACGAGCAGTACTTC.

In DNA form, the CDR3 reads TGCAGTGCTGGGGTGTTACAGGGCAATCAGCCCCAGCATTTT. This encodes CSAGVLQGNQPQHF. The chain recombines TRBV20-1 with TRBJ1-5; possible D gene TRBD1, 5 bases. Germline-derived CDR1 and CDR2 are DFQATT and SNEGSKA (reference sequence). Trimming left V 5 bases short and J 2 bases short, with 13 bases between. This CDR3 has 14 residues.

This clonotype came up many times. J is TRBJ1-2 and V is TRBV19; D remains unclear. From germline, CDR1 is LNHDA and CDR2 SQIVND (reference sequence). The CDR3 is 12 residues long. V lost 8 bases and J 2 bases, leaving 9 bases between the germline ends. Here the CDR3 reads CASRLINYGYTF. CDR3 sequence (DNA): TGTGCCAGTCGACTGATCAACTATGGCTACACCTTC.

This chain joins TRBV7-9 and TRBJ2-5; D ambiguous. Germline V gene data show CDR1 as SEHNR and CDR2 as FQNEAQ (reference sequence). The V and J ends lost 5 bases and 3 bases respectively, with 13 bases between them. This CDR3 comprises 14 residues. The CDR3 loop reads CASSTSGREETQYF. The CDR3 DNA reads TGTGCCAGCAGCACCAGTGGTAGGGAAGAGACCCAGTACTTC.

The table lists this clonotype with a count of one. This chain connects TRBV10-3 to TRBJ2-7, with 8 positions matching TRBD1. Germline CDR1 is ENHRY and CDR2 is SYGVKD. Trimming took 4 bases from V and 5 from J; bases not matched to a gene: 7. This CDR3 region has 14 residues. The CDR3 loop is CAISGTGGGNEQYF. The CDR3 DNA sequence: TGTGCCATCAGTGGCACAGGGGGAGGCAACGAGCAGTACTTC.

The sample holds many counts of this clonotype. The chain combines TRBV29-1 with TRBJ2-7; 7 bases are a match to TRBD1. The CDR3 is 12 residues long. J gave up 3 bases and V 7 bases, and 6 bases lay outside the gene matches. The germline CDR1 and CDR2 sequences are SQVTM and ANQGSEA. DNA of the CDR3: TGCAGCGCGAGGGGACAGTTCTACGAGCAGTACTTC. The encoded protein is CSARGQFYEQYF.

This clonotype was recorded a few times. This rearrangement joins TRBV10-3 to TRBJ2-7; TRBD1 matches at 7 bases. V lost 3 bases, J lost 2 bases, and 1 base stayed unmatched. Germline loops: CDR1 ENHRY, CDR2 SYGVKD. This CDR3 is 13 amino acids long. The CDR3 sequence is CAISEGGPYEQYF. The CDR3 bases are TGTGCCATCAGTGAAGGGGGCCCCTACGAGCAGTACTTC.

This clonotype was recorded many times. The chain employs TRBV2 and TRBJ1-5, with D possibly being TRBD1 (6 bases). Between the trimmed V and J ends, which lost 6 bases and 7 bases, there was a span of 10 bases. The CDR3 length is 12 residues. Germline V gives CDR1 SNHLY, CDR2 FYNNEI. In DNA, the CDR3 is TGTGCCAGCAGGGGGGGGGCGCAGCCCCAGCATTTT. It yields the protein CASRGGAQPQHF. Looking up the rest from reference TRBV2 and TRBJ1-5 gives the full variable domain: EPEVTQTPSHQVTQMGQEVILRCVPISNHLYFYWYRQILGQKVEFLVSFYNNEISEKSEIFDDQFSVERPDGSNFTLKIRSTKLEDSAMYFCASRGGAQPQHFGDGTRLSIL.

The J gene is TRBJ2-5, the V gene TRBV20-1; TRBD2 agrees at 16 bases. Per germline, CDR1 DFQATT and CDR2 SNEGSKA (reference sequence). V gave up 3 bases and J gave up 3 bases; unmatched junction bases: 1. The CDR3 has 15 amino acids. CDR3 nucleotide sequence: TGCAGTGCTAGCGGGACTAGCGGGAGGGAAGAGACCCAGTACTTC. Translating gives CSASGTSGREETQYF.

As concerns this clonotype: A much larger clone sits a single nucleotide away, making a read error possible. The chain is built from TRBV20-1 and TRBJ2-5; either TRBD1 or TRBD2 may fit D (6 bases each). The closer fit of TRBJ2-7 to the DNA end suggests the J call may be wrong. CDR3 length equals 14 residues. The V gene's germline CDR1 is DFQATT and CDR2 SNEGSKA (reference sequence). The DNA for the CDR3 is TGCAGTGCTAGGGGGGGACAACGGACCTACGAGCAGTACTTC. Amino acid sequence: CSARGGQRTYEQYF.

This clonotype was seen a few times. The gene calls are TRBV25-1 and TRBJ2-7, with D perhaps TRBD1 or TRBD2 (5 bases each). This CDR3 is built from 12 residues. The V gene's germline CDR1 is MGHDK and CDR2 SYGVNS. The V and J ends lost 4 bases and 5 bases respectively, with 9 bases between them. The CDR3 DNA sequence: TGTGCCAGCAGTGTCGGGGCCAACGAGCAGTACTTC. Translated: CASSVGANEQYF.

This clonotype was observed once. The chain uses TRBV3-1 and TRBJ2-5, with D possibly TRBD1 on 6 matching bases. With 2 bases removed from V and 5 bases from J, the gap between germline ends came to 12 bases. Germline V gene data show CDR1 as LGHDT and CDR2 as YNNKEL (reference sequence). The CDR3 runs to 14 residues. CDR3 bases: TGTGCCAGCAGCCAATTTCTAGGGGGTGAGACCCAGTACTTC. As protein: CASSQFLGGETQYF.

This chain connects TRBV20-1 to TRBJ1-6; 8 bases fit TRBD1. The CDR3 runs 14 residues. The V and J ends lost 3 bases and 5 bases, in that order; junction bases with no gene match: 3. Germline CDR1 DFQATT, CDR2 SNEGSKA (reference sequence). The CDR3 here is CSARETGDNSPLHF. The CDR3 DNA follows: TGCAGTGCTAGGGAGACAGGGGATAATTCACCCCTCCACTTT.

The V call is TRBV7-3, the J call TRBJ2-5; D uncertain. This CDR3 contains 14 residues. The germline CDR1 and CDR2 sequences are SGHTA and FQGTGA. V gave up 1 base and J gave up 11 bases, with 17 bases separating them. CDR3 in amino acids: CASSLSSWADTQYF. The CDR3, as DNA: TGTGCCAGCAGCTTAAGCTCTTGGGCAGATACGCAGTACTTC. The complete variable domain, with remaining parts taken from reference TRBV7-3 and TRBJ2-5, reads GAGVSQTPSNKVTEKGKYVELRCDPISGHTALYWYRQSLGQGPEFLIYFQGTGAADDSGLPNDRFFAVRPEGSVSTLKIQRTERGDSAVYLCASSLSSWADTQYFGPGTRLLVL.

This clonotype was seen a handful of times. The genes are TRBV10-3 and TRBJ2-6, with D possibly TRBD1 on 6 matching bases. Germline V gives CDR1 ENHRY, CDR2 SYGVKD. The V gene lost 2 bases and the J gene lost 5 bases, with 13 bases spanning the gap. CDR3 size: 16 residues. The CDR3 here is CAISEPRRGRANVLTF. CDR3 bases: TGTGCCATCAGTGAGCCCCGAAGGGGGAGGGCCAACGTCCTGACTTTC.

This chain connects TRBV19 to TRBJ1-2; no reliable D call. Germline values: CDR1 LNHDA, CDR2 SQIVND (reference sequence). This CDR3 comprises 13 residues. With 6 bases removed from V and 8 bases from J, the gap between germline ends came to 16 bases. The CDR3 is CASSTGRGGGYTF. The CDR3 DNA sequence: TGTGCCAGTAGCACCGGAAGAGGCGGCGGCTACACCTTC.

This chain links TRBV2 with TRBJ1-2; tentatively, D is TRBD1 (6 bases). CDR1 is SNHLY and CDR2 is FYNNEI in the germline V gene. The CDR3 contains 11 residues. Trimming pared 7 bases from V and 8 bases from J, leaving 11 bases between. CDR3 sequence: CASTGAKGYTF. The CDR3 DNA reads TGTGCCAGCACGGGGGCAAAGGGCTACACCTTC.

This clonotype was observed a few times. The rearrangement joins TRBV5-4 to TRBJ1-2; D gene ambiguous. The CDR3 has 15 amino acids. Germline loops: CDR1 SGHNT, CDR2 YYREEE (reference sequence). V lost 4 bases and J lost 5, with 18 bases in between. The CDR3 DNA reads TGTGCCAGCAGCCCCGACCGAGGAGACCTTTATGGCTACACCTTC. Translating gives CASSPDRGDLYGYTF. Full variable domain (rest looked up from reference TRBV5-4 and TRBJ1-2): ETGVTQSPTHLIKTRGQQVTLRCSSQSGHNTVSWYQQALGQGPQFIFQYYREEENGRGNFPPRFSGLQFPNYSSELNVNALELDDSALYLCASSPDRGDLYGYTFGSGTRLTVV.

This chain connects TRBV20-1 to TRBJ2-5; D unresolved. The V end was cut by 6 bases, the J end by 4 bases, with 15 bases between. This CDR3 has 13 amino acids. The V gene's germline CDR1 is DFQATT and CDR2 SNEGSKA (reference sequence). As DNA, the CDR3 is TGCAGTGCGCCGACCGTTTGGGCAGAGACCCAGTACTTC. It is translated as CSAPTVWAETQYF.

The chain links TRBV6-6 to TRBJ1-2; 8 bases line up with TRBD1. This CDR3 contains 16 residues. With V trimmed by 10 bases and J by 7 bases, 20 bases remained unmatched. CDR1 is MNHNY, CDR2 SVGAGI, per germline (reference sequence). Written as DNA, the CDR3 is TGTGCCACCACAAAGATGGCAGGGGGCAGTCGTGCTGGCTACACCTTC. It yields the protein CATTKMAGGSRAGYTF.

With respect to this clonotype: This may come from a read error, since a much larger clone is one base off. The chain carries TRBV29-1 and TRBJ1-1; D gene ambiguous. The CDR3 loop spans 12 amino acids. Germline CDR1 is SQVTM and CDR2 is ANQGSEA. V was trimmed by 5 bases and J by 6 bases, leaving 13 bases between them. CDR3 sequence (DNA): TGCAGCGTTTGGGGAGAGGGCCCTGAAGCTTTCTTT. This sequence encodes CSVWGEGPEAFF.

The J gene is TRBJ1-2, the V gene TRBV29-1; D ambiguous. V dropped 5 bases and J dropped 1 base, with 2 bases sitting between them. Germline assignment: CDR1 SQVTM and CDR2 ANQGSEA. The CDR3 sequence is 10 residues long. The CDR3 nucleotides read TGCAGCGTTTATAACTATGGCTACACCTTC. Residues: CSVYNYGYTF.

The CDR3 DNA sequence: TGCAGCGTTGAAGTCCGGGGGAGGGGTATCGGGGAGCTGTTTTTT. It specifies CSVEVRGRGIGELFF. V and J are TRBV29-1 and TRBJ2-2; 7 bases are a match to TRBD2. The CDR3 is made up of 15 amino acids. The V gene end was trimmed by 1 base and the J gene end by 7 bases; junction bases not matched to a gene: 9. Germline V lookup: CDR1 SQVTM, CDR2 ANQGSEA.

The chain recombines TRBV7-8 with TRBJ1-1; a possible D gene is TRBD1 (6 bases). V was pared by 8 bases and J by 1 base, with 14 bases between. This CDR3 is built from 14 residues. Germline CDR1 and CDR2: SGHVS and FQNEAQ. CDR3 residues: CASANWGQNTEAFF. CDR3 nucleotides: TGTGCCAGCGCTAACTGGGGACAGAACACTGAAGCTTTCTTT.

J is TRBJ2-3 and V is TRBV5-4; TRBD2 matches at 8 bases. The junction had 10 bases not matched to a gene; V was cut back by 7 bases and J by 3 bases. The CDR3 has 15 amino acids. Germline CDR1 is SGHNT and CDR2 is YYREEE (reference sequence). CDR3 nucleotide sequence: TGTGCCAGCGCGGGGGCGGGAGGTAAAACAGATACGCAGTATTTT. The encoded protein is CASAGAGGKTDTQYF. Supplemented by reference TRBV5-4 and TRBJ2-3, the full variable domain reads ETGVTQSPTHLIKTRGQQVTLRCSSQSGHNTVSWYQQALGQGPQFIFQYYREEENGRGNFPPRFSGLQFPNYSSELNVNALELDDSALYLCASAGAGGKTDTQYFGPGTRLTVL.